The entry that follows covers one T cell receptor beta chain sequence. The data were obtained in a study of shared clonotypes between healthy human individuals. Germline V gives CDR1 SGHAT, CDR2 FQNNGV. V dropped 5 bases and J dropped 0; count of bases not matched to a gene: 18. The CDR3 contains 19 residues. Unsorted samples used tens of millions of PBMCs for genomic DNA. Generated by immunoSEQ multiplex PCR, the TCRdb table keeps only in-frame clones and is missing some. The sample records about 520,000 clones, 60% to 80% being singletons. V gene TRBV11-2 combines with J gene TRBJ2-7; TRBD2 matches at 8 bases. Sequenced input: PBMCs. The TCR comes from a woman in her 40s in good health. Some clones in this sample may be carry-over from other donors' samples. The CDR3 sequence: CASSPGKGGAGGPSYEQYF. In DNA, the CDR3 is TGTGCCAGCAGCCCGGGTAAAGGAGGGGCGGGAGGCCCCTCCTACGAGCAGTACTTC. Full variable domain (remainder filled in from reference TRBV11-2 and TRBJ2-7): EAGVAQSPRYKIIEKRQSVAFWCNPISGHATLYWYQQILGQGPKLLIQFQNNGVVDDSQLPKDRFSAERLKGVDSTLKIQPAKLEDSAVYLCASSPGKGGAGGPSYEQYFGPGTRLTVT.